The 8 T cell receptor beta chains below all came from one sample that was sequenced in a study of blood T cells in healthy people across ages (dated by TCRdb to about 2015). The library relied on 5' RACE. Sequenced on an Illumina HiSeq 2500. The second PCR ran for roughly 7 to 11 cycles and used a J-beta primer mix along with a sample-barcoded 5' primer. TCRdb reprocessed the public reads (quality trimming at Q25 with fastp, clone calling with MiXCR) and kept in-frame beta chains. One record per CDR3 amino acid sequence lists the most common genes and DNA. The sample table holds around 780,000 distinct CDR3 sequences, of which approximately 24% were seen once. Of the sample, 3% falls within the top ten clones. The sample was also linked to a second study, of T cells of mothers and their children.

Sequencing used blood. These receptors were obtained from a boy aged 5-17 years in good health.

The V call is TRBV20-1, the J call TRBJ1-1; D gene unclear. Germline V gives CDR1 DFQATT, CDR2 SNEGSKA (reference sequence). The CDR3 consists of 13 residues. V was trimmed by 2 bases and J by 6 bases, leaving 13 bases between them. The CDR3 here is CSARKDPEAEAFF. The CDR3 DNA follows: TGCAGTGCTAGAAAGGATCCCGAGGCTGAAGCTTTCTTT.

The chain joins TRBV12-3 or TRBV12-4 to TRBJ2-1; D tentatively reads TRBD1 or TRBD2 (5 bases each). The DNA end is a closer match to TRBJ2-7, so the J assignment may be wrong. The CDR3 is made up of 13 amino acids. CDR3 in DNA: TGTGCCAGCAGCCGGGACGGGCCCCACGAGCAGTACTTC. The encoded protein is CASSRDGPHEQYF.

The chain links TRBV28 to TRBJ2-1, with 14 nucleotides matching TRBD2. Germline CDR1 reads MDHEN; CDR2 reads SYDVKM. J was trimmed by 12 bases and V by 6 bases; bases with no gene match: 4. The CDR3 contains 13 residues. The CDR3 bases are TGTGCCAGCAGGACTAGCGGGGGGGTCGGGCAGTTCTTC. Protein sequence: CASRTSGGVGQFF.

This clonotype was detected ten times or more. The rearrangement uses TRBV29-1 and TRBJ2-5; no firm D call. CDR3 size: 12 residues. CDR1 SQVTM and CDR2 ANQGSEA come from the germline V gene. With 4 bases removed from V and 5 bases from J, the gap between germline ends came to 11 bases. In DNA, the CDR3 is TGCAGCGTTGGTGCCTTGAGGGAGACCCAGTACTTC. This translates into CSVGALRETQYF.

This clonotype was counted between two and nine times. The DNA for the CDR3 is TGTGCCAGCAGCGGGGGGGAGGACTATGAGCAGTTCTTC. Translated: CASSGGEDYEQFF. The V and J genes are TRBV7-3 and TRBJ2-5, with TRBD2 identical over 7 bases. The J call may be mistaken, given a closer DNA end match to TRBJ2-1. Germline-derived CDR1 and CDR2 are SGHTA and FQGTGA. This CDR3 region has 13 residues.

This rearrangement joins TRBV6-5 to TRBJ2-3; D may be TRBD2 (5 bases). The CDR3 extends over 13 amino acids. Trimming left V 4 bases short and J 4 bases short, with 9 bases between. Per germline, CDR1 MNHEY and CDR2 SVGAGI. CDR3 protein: CASSSPGADTQYF. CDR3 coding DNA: TGTGCCAGCAGTTCCCCCGGGGCAGATACGCAGTATTTT.

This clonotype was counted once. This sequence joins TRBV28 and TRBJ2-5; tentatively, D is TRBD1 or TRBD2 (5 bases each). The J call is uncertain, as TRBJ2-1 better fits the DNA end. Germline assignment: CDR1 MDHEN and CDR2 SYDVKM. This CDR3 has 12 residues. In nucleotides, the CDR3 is TGTGCCAGCAGCCTCGTAAAGGGGAGGCAGTTCTTC. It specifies CASSLVKGRQFF.

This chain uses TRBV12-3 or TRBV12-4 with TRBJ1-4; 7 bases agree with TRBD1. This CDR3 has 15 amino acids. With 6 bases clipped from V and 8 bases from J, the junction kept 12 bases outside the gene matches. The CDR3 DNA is TGTGCCAGCAGCCCTGGACAGGTCCAGCGCGAAAAACTGTTTTTT. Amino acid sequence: CASSPGQVQREKLFF.